This entry is about one T cell receptor (beta chain). No antigen is known for it. In the PCR, 60 Vbeta and 13 Jbeta primers were used. Here immunoSEQ multiplex PCR was the method, and the copy in TCRdb shows in-frame clones only, minus some. The sample lists about 190,000 clones, approximately 77% seen once, with about 3.5% in the top ten. The sample originates from a study of cytomegalovirus exposure and HLA in healthy donors. Regarding the study as a whole: Being indistinguishable, some V segments were excluded, TRBV6-2 and TRBV6-3 among them. The study recorded 160 or so TCR beta chains that were cytomegalovirus-associated. Specific recognition of CMV antigens was confirmed in vitro for a few chains (all CMV-associated). As a later analysis revealed, most CMV-associated TCR beta chains appeared HLA-restricted.

The CDR3 loop spans 14 amino acids. Germline loops: CDR1 SGHRS, CDR2 YFSETQ. V shed 4 bases and J shed 8 bases, with 15 bases lying between them. The chain uses TRBV5-1 and TRBJ1-4, with unresolved D. The origin of this receptor is a man aged 35-49 years in good health and CMV-seropositive. Sequencing input: PBMCs. The CDR3 reads CASSPDFGEEKLFF. For the CDR3, the DNA is TGCGCCAGCAGCCCCGATTTTGGGGAGGAAAAACTGTTTTTT.